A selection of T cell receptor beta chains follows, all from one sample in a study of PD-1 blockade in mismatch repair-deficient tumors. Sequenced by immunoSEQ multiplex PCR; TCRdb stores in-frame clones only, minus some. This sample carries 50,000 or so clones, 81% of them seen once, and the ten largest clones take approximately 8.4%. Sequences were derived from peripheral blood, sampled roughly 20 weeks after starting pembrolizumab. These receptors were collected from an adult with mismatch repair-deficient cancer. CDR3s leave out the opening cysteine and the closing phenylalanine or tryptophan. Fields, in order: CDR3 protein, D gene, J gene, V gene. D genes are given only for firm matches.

CDR3: ASSLETGTGYEQY
D: TRBD1
J: TRBJ2-7
V: TRBV11-3

CDR3: ASSDPEGDAEAF
D: -
J: TRBJ1-1
V: TRBV9

CDR3: SVTGNNEQF
D: -
J: TRBJ2-1
V: TRBV20-1

CDR3: ASSRASTGQTEAF
D: TRBD1
J: TRBJ1-1
V: TRBV27

CDR3: ASSQLFPGRKGYT
D: -
J: TRBJ1-2
V: TRBV4-1

CDR3: ASSLSTGNNEQF
D: -
J: TRBJ2-1
V: TRBV7-2

CDR3: ASSPTGPPPYEQY
D: TRBD1
J: TRBJ2-7
V: TRBV7-2

CDR3: ASGLPLRDREQY
D: -
J: TRBJ2-7
V: TRBV12-5

CDR3: ASSRTSGRAHEQF
D: TRBD2
J: TRBJ2-1
V: TRBV7-9

CDR3: ASSYLNSFSGNTIY
D: -
J: TRBJ1-3
V: TRBV6-5

CDR3: ASSLQGDNYGYT
D: TRBD1
J: TRBJ1-2
V: TRBV18

CDR3: ASSPRGWETQY
D: -
J: TRBJ2-5
V: TRBV18

CDR3: ASTVGGGELF
D: -
J: TRBJ2-2
V: TRBV5-1

CDR3: ASSFGTGVNEQF
D: TRBD1
J: TRBJ2-1
V: TRBV27

CDR3: AWSAGRSTGAYEQY
D: -
J: TRBJ2-7
V: TRBV30

CDR3: ASSWSGVQETQY
D: -
J: TRBJ2-5
V: TRBV5-1

CDR3: ASSVGLAGDSLAYEQY
D: TRBD2
J: TRBJ2-7
V: TRBV9

CDR3: ASGQGVYEQY
D: TRBD1
J: TRBJ2-7
V: TRBV5-4

CDR3: ASRWAAGGNTIY
D: -
J: TRBJ1-3
V: TRBV2

CDR3: ASIPSSGLTVNTGELF
D: -
J: TRBJ2-2
V: TRBV19

CDR3: ASSDTGTGNTEAF
D: TRBD1
J: TRBJ1-1
V: TRBV6-4

CDR3: ASTKSGTGANYGYT
D: TRBD1
J: TRBJ1-2
V: TRBV11-2

CDR3: ASSQGFGTGVEQF
D: TRBD1
J: TRBJ2-1
V: TRBV14

CDR3: ASSLLASYEQY
D: -
J: TRBJ2-7
V: TRBV6-5

CDR3: ASSFRDRGLEKLF
D: TRBD1
J: TRBJ1-4
V: TRBV7-9

CDR3: ASTGHLKNTEAF
D: -
J: TRBJ1-1
V: TRBV21-1

CDR3: ASMIAETQY
D: -
J: TRBJ2-5
V: TRBV5-1

CDR3: ASSLAGGYSTYEQY
D: -
J: TRBJ2-7
V: TRBV7-2

CDR3: ASSLGGKEQY
D: -
J: TRBJ2-7
V: TRBV7-9

CDR3: ASSPRLQKTEAF
D: -
J: TRBJ1-1
V: TRBV28

CDR3: SGRGTYNEQF
D: -
J: TRBJ2-1
V: TRBV29-1

CDR3: ASSQDWEREGTDTQY
D: TRBD2
J: TRBJ2-3
V: TRBV4-3

CDR3: ASGQGMSEQF
D: TRBD1
J: TRBJ2-1
V: TRBV10-1

CDR3: ASSLRWNTGELF
D: -
J: TRBJ2-2
V: TRBV5-4

CDR3: ASSLTSGGTDTQY
D: TRBD2
J: TRBJ2-3
V: TRBV7-2

CDR3: ASSGAGETYEQY
D: -
J: TRBJ2-7
V: TRBV2

CDR3: ASSLRLAEYEQY
D: TRBD2
J: TRBJ2-7
V: TRBV10-3

CDR3: ASSRLQGYEQY
D: -
J: TRBJ2-7
V: TRBV6-6

CDR3: ASSEVGRDYGYT
D: -
J: TRBJ1-2
V: TRBV2

CDR3: ASSLGEGTEAF
D: -
J: TRBJ1-1
V: TRBV11-2

CDR3: ASSPTPGRKETQY
D: -
J: TRBJ2-5
V: TRBV5-4

CDR3: ASSLQGTEAF
D: -
J: TRBJ1-1
V: TRBV14

CDR3: ASSLEPGPQY
D: -
J: TRBJ2-7
V: TRBV5-1

CDR3: ASSFQTEWDEQF
D: -
J: TRBJ2-1
V: TRBV27

CDR3: ASSIMREPSYNEQF
D: TRBD2
J: TRBJ2-1
V: TRBV19

CDR3: ASGLVPGTPGRNTIY
D: -
J: TRBJ1-3
V: TRBV12-5